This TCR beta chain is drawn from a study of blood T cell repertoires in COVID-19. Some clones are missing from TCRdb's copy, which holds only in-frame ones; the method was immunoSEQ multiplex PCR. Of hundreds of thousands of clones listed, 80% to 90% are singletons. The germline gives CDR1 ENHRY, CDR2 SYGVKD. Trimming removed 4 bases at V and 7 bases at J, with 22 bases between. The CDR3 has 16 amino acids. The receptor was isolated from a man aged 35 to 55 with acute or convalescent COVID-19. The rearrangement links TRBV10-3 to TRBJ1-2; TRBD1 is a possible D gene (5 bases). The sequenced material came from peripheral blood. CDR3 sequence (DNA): TGTGCCATCAGTGGGGGCCTAGGACCTGAGGTCGGTGGCTACACCTTC. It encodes CAISGGLGPEVGGYTF.